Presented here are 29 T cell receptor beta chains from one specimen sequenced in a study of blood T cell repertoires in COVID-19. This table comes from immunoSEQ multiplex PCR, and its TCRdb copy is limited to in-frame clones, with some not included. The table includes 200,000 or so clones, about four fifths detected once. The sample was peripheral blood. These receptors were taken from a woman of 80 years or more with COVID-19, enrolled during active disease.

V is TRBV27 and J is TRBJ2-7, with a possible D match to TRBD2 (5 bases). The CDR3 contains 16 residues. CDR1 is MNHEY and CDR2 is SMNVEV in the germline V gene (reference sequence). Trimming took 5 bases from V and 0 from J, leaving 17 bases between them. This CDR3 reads CASSLTLEEHSYEQYF. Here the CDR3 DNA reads TGTGCCAGCAGTCTGACGCTGGAGGAGCACTCCTACGAGCAGTACTTC.

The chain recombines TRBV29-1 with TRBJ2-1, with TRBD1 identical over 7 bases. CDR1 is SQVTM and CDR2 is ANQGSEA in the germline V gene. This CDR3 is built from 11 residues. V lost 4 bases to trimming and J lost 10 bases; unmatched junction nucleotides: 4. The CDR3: CSVVGGGEQFF. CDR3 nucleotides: TGCAGCGTTGTAGGGGGCGGGGAGCAGTTCTTC.

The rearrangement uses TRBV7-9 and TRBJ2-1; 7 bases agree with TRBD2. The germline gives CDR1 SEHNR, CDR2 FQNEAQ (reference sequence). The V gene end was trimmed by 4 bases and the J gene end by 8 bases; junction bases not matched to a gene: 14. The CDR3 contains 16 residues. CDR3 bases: TGTGCCAGCAGCTGGGGGACTACCCAAACCAGGGATGAGCAGTTCTTC. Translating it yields CASSWGTTQTRDEQFF.

The CDR3 bases are TGCGCCAGCAGCTATAGACTAGCGGGGGGCGGGGAGCTGTTTTTT. It yields the protein CASSYRLAGGGELFF. The chain links TRBV4-1 to TRBJ2-2; 13 bases are a match to TRBD2. The germline V gene has CDR1 MGHRA and CDR2 YSYEKL. The CDR3 is 15 amino acids. J lost 7 bases, V lost 5 bases, and 4 bases had no gene match.

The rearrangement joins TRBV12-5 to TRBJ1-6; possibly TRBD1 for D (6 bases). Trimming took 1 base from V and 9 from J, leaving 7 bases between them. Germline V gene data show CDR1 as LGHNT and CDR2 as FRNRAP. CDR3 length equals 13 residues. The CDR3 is CASGLEGGSPLHF. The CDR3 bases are TGTGCTAGTGGTTTGGAAGGGGGTTCACCCCTCCACTTT.

The CDR3: CASSPGGTDTQYF. The CDR3 bases are TGTGCCAGCAGCCCCGGAGGGACAGATACGCAGTATTTT. This chain connects TRBV3-1 (or the pseudogene TRBV3-2) to TRBJ2-3; perhaps TRBD2 as D (6 bases). Germline V CDR1 and CDR2: LGHDT, YNNKEL (reference sequence). V was clipped by 4 bases and J by 3 bases, with 8 bases between them. The length of the CDR3 is 13 residues.

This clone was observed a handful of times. The CDR3 coding sequence is TGTGCCAGCAGTGCCCAGGGGCTGGGTTTTCAGCCCCAGCATTTT. The encoded protein is CASSAQGLGFQPQHF. The chain carries TRBV2 and TRBJ1-5, with D perhaps matching TRBD1 (6 bases). The CDR3 has 15 residues. Germline-derived CDR1 and CDR2 are SNHLY and FYNNEI. V shed 4 bases and J shed 6 bases, with 16 bases lying between them.

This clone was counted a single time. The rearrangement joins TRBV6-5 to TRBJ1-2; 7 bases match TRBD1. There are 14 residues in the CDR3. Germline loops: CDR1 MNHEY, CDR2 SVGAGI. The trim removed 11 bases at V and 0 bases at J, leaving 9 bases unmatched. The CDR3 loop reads CACGEGAPNYGYTF. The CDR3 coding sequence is TGTGCCTGCGGCGAGGGGGCCCCTAACTATGGCTACACCTTC.

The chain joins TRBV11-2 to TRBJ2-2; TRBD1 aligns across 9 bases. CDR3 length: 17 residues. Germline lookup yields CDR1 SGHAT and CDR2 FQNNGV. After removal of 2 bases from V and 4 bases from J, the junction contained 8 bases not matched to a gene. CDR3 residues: CASSLWTGAVGTGELFF. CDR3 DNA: TGTGCCAGCAGCTTATGGACAGGGGCTGTGGGCACCGGGGAGCTGTTTTTT.

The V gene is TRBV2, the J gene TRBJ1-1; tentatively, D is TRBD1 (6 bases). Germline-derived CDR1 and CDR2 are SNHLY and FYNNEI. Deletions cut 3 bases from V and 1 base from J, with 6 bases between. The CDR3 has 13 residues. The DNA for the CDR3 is TGTGCCAGCAGTGACAGGGGGAACACTGAAGCTTTCTTT. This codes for CASSDRGNTEAFF.

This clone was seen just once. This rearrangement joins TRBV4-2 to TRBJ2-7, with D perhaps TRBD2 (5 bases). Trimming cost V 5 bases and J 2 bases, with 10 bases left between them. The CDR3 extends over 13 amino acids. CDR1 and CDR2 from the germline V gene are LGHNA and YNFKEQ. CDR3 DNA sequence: TGTGCCAGCAGCAACGAGGGAACCTACGAGCAGTACTTC. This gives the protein CASSNEGTYEQYF.

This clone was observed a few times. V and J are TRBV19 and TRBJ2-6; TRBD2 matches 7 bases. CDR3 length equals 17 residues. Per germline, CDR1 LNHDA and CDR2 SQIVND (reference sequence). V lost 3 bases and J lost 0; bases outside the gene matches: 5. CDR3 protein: CASSIKGRASGANVLTF. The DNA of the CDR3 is TGTGCCAGTAGTATCAAGGGGAGGGCCTCTGGGGCCAACGTCCTGACTTTC.

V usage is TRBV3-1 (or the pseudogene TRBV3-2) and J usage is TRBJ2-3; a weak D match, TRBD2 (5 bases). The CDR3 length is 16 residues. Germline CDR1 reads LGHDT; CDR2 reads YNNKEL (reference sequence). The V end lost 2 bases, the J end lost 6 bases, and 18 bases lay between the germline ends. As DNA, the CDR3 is TGTGCCAGCAGCCAATACCGGGGTCTGTTCGGCGATACGCAGTATTTT. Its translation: CASSQYRGLFGDTQYF.

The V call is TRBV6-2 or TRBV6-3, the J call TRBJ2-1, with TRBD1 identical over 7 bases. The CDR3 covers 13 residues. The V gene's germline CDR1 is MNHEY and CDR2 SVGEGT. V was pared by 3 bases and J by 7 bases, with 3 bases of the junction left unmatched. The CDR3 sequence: CASSYTGANEQFF. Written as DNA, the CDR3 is TGTGCCAGCAGTTATACAGGGGCGAATGAGCAGTTCTTC.

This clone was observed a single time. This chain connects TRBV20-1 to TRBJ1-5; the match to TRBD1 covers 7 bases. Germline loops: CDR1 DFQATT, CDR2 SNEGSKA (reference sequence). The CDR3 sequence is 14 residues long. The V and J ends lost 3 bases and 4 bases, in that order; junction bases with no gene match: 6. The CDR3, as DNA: TGCAGTGCTAGTGACAGGGTAAGGAATCAGCCCCAGCATTTT. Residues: CSASDRVRNQPQHF.

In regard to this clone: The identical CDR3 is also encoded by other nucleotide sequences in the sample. Here the CDR3 DNA reads TGTGCCACCAGTGATTTTTGTCCCTACAAATTGGTGGCGGATTATGAAGCTTTCTTT. Translating gives CATSDFCPYKLVADYEAFF. The V call is TRBV24-1, the J call TRBJ1-1; unclear D gene. This CDR3 spans 19 amino acids. Germline CDR1 reads KGHDR; CDR2 reads SFDVKD. V dropped 1 base and J dropped 7 bases, with 27 bases sitting between them.

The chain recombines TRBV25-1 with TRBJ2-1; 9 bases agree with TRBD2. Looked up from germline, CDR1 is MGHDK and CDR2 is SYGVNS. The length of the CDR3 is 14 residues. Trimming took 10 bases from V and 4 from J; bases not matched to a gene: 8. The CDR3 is CATVAGVSYNEQFF. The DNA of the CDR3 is TGTGCCACCGTAGCGGGAGTCTCGTACAATGAGCAGTTCTTC.

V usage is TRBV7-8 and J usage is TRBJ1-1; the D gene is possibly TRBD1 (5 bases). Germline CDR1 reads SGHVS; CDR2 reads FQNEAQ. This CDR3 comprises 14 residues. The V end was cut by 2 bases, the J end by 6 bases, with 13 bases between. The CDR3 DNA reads TGTGCCAGCAGCTTAATCCAGGGAGGTTCTGAAGCTTTCTTT. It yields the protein CASSLIQGGSEAFF. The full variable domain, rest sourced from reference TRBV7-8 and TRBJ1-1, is GAGVSQSPRYKVAKRGQDVALRCDPISGHVSLFWYQQALGQGPEFLTYFQNEAQLDKSGLPSDRFFAERPEGSVSTLKIQRTQQEDSAVYLCASSLIQGGSEAFFGQGTRLTVV.

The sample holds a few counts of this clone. DNA of the CDR3: TGTGCCAGCAGCTTCGACAGGGCGAGCTCCTATAATTCACCCCTCCACTTT. This sequence encodes CASSFDRASSYNSPLHF. The chain links TRBV7-6 to TRBJ1-6, with TRBD1 matching over 7 bases. The CDR3 totals 17 residues. Germline V gives CDR1 SGHVS, CDR2 FNYEAQ. Trimming cost V 3 bases and J 0 bases; bases outside gene matches: 5.

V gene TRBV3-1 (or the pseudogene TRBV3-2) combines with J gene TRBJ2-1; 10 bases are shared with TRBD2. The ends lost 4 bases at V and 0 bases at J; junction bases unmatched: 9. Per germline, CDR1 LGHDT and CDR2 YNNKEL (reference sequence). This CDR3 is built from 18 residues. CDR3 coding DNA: TGTGCCAGCAGCCTCGCTGCGACTAGCGGGTACTCCTACAATGAGCAGTTCTTC. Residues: CASSLAATSGYSYNEQFF.

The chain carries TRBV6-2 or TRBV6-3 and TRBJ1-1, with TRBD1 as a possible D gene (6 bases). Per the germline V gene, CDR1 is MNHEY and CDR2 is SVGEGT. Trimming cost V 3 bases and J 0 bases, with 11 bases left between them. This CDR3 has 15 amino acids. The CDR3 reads CASSYGTGMNTEAFF. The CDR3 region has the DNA TGTGCCAGCAGTTATGGAACAGGGATGAACACTGAAGCTTTCTTT.

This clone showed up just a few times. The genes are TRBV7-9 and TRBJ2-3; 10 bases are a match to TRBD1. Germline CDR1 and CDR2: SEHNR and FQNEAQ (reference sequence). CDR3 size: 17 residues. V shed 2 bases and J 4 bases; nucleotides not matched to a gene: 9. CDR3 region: CASSLLKGQGGPDTQYF. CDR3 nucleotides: TGTGCCAGCAGCTTACTCAAAGGACAGGGGGGCCCAGATACGCAGTATTTT.

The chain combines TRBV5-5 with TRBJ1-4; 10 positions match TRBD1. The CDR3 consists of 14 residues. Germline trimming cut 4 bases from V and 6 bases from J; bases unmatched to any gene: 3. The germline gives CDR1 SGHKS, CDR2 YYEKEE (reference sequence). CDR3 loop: CASSRGQGYEKLFF. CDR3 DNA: TGTGCCAGCAGCCGGGGACAGGGGTATGAAAAACTGTTTTTT.

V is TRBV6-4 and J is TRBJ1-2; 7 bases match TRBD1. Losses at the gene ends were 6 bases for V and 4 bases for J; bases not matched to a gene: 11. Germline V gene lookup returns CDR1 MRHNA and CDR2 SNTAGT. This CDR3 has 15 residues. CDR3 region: CASRAQTGSGYGYTF. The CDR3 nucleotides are TGTGCCAGCAGAGCACAGACAGGGTCGGGCTATGGCTACACCTTC.

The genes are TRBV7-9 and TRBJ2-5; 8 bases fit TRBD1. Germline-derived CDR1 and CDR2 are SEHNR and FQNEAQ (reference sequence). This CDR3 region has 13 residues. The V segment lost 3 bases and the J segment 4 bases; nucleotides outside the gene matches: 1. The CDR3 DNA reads TGTGCCAGCAGCTTGGGGACAGGAGAGACCCAGTACTTC. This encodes CASSLGTGETQYF.

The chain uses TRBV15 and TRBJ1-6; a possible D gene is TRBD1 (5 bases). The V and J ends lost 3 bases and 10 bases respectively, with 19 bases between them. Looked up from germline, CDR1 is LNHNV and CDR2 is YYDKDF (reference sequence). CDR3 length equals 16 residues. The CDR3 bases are TGTGCCACCAGCAGCCTTCGGGGGGGGTGGGGATCACCCCTCCACTTT. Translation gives CATSSLRGGWGSPLHF.

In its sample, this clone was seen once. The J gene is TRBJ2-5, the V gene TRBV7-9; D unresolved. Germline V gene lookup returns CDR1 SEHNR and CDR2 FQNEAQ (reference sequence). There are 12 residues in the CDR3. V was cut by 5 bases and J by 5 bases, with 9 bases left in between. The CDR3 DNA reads TGTGCCAGCAGCAGCGTCGGGGAGACCCAGTACTTC. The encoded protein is CASSSVGETQYF.

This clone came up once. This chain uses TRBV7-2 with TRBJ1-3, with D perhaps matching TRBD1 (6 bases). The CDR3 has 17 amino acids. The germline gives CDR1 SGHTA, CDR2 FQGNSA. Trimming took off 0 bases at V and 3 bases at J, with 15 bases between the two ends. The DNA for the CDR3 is TGTGCCAGCAGCTTAGCGGGTGGGGGGGCTTATGGAAACACCATATATTTT. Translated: CASSLAGGGAYGNTIYF.

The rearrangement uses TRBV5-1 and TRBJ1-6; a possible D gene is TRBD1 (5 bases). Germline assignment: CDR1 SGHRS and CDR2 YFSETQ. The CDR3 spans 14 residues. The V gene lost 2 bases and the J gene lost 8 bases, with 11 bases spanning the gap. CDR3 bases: TGCGCCAGCAGCTTTAAAGGGGTGGATTCACCCCTCCACTTT. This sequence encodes CASSFKGVDSPLHF.